This T cell receptor (beta chain) derives from a study of T cell responses to AZD1222 COVID-19 vaccine. Study-level background: Both about-4-week and about-12-week second-dose recipients were combined. General observations from the study: Nearly half of spike-specific TCRs reportedly target unmutated variant regions. In all cases, repertoires were sampled only after the peak T cell response. Donor demographics were predominantly white British with a female majority; clonal diversity may be underestimated.

The method was immunoSEQ multiplex PCR; TCRdb's version includes in-frame clones alone and lacks a portion of them. The table records 150,000 to 180,000 clones, roughly 90% of them present only once. The CDR3 is 17 amino acids. V dropped 1 base and J dropped 8; count of bases not matched to a gene: 10. CDR1 is SGHVS, CDR2 FQNEAQ, per germline. This clone was recorded once. Antigen unknown. The chain is built from TRBV7-8 and TRBJ1-6; 8 bases are a match to TRBD1. This material consisted of peripheral blood, taken on day 0 of AZD1222 vaccination. This TCR was recovered from an adult in good health. CDR3 sequence reads: CASSLVVTGGFHSPLHF. The CDR3 bases are TGTGCCAGCAGCTTAGTTGTCACAGGGGGGTTTCATTCACCCCTCCACTTT. Full variable domain (rest looked up from reference TRBV7-8 and TRBJ1-6): GAGVSQSPRYKVAKRGQDVALRCDPISGHVSLFWYQQALGQGPEFLTYFQNEAQLDKSGLPSDRFFAERPEGSVSTLKIQRTQQEDSAVYLCASSLVVTGGFHSPLHFGNGTRLTVT.